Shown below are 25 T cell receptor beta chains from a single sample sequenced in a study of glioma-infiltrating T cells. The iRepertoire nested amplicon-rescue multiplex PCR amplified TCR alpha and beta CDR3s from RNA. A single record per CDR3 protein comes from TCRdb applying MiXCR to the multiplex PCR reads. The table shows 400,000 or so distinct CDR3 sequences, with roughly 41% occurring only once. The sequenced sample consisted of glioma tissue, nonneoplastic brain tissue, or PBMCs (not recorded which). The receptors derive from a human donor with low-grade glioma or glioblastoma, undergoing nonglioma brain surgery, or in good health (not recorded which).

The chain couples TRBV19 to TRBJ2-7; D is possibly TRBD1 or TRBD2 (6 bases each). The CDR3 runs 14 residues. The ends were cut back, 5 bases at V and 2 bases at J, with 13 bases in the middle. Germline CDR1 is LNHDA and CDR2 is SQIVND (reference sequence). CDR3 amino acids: CASSRGTRAYEQYF. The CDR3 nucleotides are TGTGCCAGTAGTCGCGGGACACGAGCCTACGAGCAGTACTTC.

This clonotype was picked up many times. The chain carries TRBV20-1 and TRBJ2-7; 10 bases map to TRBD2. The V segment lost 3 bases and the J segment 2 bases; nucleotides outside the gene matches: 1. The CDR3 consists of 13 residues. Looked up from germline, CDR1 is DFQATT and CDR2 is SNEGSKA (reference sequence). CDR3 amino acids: CSASTSGTYEQYF. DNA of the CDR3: TGCAGTGCTAGTACTAGCGGGACCTACGAGCAGTACTTC.

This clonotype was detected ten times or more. The CDR3 nucleotides read TGTGCCAGCAGTTACTCGCTTGGGGACAGAAATTATGGCTACACCTTC. Its protein product is CASSYSLGDRNYGYTF. This rearrangement joins TRBV6-2 or TRBV6-3 to TRBJ1-2, with 7 positions matching TRBD1. J was trimmed by 5 bases and V by 0 bases; bases with no gene match: 9. In germline, CDR1 is MNHEY, CDR2 SVGEGT. This CDR3 is 16 amino acids long.

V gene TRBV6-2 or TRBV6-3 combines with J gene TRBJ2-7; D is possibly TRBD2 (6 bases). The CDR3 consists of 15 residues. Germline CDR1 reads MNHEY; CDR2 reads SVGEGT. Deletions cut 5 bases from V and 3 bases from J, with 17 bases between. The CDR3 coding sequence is TGTGCCAGCAGTGACCCGCGGGACGGAGGCTACGAGCAGTACTTC. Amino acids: CASSDPRDGGYEQYF.

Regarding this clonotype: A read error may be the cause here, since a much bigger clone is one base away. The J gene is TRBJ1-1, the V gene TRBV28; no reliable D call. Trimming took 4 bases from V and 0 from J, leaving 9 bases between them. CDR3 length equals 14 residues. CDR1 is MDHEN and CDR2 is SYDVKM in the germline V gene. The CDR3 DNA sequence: TGTGCCAGCAGTTCCACATACATGAACACTGAAGCTTTCTTT. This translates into CASSSTYMNTEAFF.

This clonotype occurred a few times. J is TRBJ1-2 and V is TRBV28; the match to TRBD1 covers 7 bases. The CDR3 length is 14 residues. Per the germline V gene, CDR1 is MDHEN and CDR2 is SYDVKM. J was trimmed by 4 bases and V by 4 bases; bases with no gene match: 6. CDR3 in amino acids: CASSWGTESYGYTF. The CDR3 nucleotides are TGTGCCAGCAGTTGGGGGACAGAAAGCTATGGCTACACCTTC.

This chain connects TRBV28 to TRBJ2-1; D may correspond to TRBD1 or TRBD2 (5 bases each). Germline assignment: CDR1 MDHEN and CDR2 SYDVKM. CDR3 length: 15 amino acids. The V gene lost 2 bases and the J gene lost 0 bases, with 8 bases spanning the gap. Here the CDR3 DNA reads TGTGCCAGCAGTTTAATTGGGACCTCCTACAATGAGCAGTTCTTC. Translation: CASSLIGTSYNEQFF.

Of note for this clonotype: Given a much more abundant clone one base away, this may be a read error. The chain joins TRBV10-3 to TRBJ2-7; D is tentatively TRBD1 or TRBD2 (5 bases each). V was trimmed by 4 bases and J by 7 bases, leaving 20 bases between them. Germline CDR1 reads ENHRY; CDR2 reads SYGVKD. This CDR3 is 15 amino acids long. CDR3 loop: CAISVTGTTNNEQYF. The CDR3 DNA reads TGTGCCATCAGTGTGACCGGGACGACCAACAATGAGCAGTACTTC.

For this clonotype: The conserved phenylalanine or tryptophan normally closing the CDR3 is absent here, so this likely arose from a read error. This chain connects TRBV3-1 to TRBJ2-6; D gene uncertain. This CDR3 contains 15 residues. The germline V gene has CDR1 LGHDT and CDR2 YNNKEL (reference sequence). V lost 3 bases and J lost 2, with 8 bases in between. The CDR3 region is CASSHYTTGANVLTL. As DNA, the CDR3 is TGTGCCAGCAGCCACTATACAACTGGGGCCAACGTCCTGACTTTA.

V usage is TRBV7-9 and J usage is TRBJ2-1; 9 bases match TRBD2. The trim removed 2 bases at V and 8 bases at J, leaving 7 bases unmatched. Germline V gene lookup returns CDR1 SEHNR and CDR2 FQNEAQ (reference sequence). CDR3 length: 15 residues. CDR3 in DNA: TGTGCCAGCAGCTTACTAGCGGGATTTGACGATGAGCAGTTCTTC. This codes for CASSLLAGFDDEQFF.

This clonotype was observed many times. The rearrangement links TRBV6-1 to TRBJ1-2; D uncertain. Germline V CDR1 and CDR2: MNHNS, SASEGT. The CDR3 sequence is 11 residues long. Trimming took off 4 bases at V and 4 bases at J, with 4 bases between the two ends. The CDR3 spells CASSVLYGYTF. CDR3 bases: TGTGCCAGCAGTGTCCTCTATGGCTACACCTTC.

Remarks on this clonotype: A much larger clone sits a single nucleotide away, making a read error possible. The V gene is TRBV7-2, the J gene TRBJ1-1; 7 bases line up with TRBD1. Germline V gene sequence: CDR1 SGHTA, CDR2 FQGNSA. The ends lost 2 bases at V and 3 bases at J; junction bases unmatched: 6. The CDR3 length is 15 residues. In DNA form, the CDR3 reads TGTGCCAGCAGCTTAATCCGGACAGGCGACACTGAAGCTTTCTTT. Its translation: CASSLIRTGDTEAFF.

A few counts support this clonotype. The CDR3 DNA is TGTGCCAGCAGCCCTGACAGGGACCGAAGGGGAGCTTTCTTT. The encoded protein is CASSPDRDRRGAFF. This chain connects TRBV7-8 to TRBJ1-1, with 7 bases fitting TRBD1. J lost 10 bases, V lost 5 bases, and 13 bases had no gene match. Germline CDR1 is SGHVS and CDR2 is FQNEAQ. The CDR3 is 14 residues long.

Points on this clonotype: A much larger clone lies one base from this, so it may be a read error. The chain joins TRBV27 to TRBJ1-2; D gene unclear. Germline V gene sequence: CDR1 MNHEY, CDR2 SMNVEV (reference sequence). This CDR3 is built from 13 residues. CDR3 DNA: TGTGCCAGAAGTTCCCAGGCAAACTATGGCTACACCTTC. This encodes CARSSQANYGYTF.

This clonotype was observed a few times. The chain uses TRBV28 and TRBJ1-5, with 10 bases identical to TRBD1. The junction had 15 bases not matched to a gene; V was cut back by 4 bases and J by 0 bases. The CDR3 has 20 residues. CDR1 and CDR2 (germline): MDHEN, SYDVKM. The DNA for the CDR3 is TGTGCCAGCAGTTCCCTCATTCCCGGGACAGGGGAAATTAGCAATCAGCCCCAGCATTTT. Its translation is CASSSLIPGTGEISNQPQHF.

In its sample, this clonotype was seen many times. The CDR3, as DNA: TGTGCCAGCAGTGACTCAGCGGGAGGCGGAGATACGCAGTATTTT. It yields the protein CASSDSAGGGDTQYF. This chain uses TRBV6-4 with TRBJ2-3; 9 bases line up with TRBD2. From germline, CDR1 is MRHNA and CDR2 SNTAGT. The CDR3 contains 15 residues. V shed 0 bases, J shed 5 bases, and the junction held 3 bases outside the gene matches.

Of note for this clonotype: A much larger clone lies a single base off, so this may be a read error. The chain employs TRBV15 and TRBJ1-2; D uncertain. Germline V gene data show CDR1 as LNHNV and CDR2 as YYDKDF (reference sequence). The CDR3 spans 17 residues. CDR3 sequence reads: CATSRDLPYSDNYGYAF. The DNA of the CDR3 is TGTGCCACCAGCAGAGATCTCCCGTACAGTGATAACTATGGCTACGCCTTC.

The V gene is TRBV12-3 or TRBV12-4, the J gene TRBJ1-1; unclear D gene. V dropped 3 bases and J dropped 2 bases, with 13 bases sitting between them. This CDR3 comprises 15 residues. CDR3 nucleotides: TGTGCCAGCAGTTTGTATCCCGGGGAAAACACTGAAGCTTTCTTT. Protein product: CASSLYPGENTEAFF.

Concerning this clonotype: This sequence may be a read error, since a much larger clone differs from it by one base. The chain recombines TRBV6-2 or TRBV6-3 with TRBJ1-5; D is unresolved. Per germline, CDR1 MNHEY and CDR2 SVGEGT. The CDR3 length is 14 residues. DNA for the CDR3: TGTGCCAGCAGTTTAGGGAATAGCAATCAGCCCCGGCATTTT. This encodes CASSLGNSNQPRHF.

Here the CDR3 reads CAISELLANYEQYF. The CDR3 DNA reads as TGTGCCATCAGTGAGTTACTAGCGAACTACGAGCAGTACTTC. The V gene is TRBV10-3, the J gene TRBJ2-7; 7 bases line up with TRBD2. The CDR3 runs 14 residues. CDR1 and CDR2 (germline): ENHRY, SYGVKD. Trimming cost V 1 base and J 3 bases; bases outside gene matches: 3.

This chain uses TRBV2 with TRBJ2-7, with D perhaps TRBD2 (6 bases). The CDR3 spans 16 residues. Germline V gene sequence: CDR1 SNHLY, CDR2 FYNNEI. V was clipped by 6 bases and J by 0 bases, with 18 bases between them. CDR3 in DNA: TGTGCCAGCAGCGCATCCGGGACTTGGAGCTCCTACGAGCAGTACTTC. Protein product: CASSASGTWSSYEQYF. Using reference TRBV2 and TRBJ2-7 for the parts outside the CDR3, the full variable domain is EPEVTQTPSHQVTQMGQEVILRCVPISNHLYFYWYRQILGQKVEFLVSFYNNEISEKSEIFDDQFSVERPDGSNFTLKIRSTKLEDSAMYFCASSASGTWSSYEQYFGPGTRLTVT.

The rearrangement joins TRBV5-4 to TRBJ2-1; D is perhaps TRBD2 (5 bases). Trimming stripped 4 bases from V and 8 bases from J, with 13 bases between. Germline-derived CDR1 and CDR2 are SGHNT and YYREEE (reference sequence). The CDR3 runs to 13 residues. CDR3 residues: CASSKEGRDEQFF. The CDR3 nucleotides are TGTGCCAGCAGCAAAGAGGGCCGTGATGAGCAGTTCTTC.

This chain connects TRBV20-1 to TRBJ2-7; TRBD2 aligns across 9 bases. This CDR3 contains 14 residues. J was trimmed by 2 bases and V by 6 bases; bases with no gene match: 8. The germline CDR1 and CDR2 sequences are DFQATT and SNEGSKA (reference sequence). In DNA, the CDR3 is TGCAGTGCGACCCTAGCGGGGTACCCCTACGAGCAGTACTTC. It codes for CSATLAGYPYEQYF.

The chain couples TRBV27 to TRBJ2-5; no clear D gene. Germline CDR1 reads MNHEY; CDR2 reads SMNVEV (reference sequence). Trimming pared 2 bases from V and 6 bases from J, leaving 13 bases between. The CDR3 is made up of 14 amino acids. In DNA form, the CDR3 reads TGTGCCAGCAGTTTAGTCATCAATTCGAAGACCCAGTACTTC. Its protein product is CASSLVINSKTQYF.

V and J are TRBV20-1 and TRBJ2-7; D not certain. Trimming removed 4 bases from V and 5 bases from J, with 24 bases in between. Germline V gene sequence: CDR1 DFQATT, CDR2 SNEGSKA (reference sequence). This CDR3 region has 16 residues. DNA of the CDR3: TGCAGTGCTATAGATCCGCAGGCCGAACCCCCGGACGAGCAGTACTTC. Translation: CSAIDPQAEPPDEQYF.